The present T cell receptor beta chain was sequenced within a study of blood T cell repertoires in COVID-19. Study in general: Spain, Italy and the United States supplied samples that represented acute and convalescent COVID-19.

Only one count was recorded for this clone. As originally analysed: By means of reference gene primer amplification, nucleated cell counts were estimated. The assay was immunoSEQ multiplex PCR, and TCRdb's table has in-frame clones only and misses some. V and J calls and clone size are as listed in that table; D and trimming were resolved from the DNA. The repertoire has fewer than 200,000 clones, less than 90% of them found once; the top ten carry more than 20%. Germline-derived CDR1 and CDR2 are MGHRA and YSYEKL. The V segment lost 8 bases and the J segment 3 bases; nucleotides outside the gene matches: 12. CDR3 length: 16 residues.

V usage is TRBV4-1 and J usage is TRBJ2-5, with 10 bases aligning to TRBD2. Sequenced sample: peripheral blood. The clonotype was recovered from a man in his sixties or seventies with active or convalescent COVID-19. The CDR3 sequence: CASSLLPSGSKETQYF. The CDR3 DNA reads as TGCGCCAGCTCACTGTTGCCTAGCGGGAGTAAAGAGACCCAGTACTTC.